This T cell receptor beta chain originates from a study of regulatory T cells in long-lasting Graves disease. In this sample, this clonotype turned up a few times. Sample time point: newly diagnosed GD, antithyroid drugs for less than 3 months. The TCR library was made from RNA that had been extracted from PBMCs in TRIzol. Arm-PCR of CDR3 regions with iRepertoire HTBI primers generated TCR beta libraries. TCRdb analysed the multiplex PCR reads with MiXCR anew, one entry per CDR3 protein. The table includes 350,000 to 450,000 distinct CDR3 sequences, about an eighth detected once. V was shortened by 4 bases and J by 7 bases, with 27 bases between the two germline ends. Germline assignment: CDR1 SGDLS and CDR2 YYNGEE. The CDR3 is 18 amino acids. These data were also reused for a study on T cells in Graves' hyperthyroidism and ophthalmopathy. Per that paper: In the first-round RT-PCR of the TCR CDR3, the HTBI primer set was used.

The receptor was derived from a woman aged 18-35 years with Graves disease. V gene TRBV9 combines with J gene TRBJ1-3; possibly TRBD1 for D (6 bases). This material consisted of peripheral blood mononuclear cells (PBMCs), taken at new diagnosis, from a patient treated with antithyroid drugs. CDR3 DNA sequence: TGTGCCAGCAGCAAAAGGACAGTTCCCGTTTGGGGTTGGAACACCATATATTTT. The encoded protein is CASSKRTVPVWGWNTIYF.